The 21 T cell receptor beta chains presented below share a single source sample, sequenced in a study of cytomegalovirus exposure and HLA in healthy donors. 13 Jbeta primers and 60 Vbeta primers were used for the PCR. The data were produced by immunoSEQ multiplex PCR, yet TCRdb's version contains in-frame clones alone and is incomplete. The repertoire holds around 65,000 clones, roughly 85% seen once, with around 11% in the top ten. The sample was PBMCs. The source of these receptors is a female donor in good health and CMV-seronegative.

The V and J genes are TRBV6-4 and TRBJ2-2, with D possibly TRBD2 on 6 matching bases. The CDR3 length is 15 residues. V was cut by 6 bases and J by 3 bases, with 14 bases left in between. Germline CDR1 is MRHNA and CDR2 is SNTAGT. The CDR3 DNA reads as TGTGCCAGCAGCGTGAGCGGGTCTGACACCGGGGAGCTGTTTTTT. This gives the protein CASSVSGSDTGELFF.

The genes are TRBV2 and TRBJ2-1; TRBD2 agrees at 8 bases. V lost 9 bases, J lost 2 bases, and 6 bases stayed unmatched. Germline assignment: CDR1 SNHLY and CDR2 FYNNEI. The CDR3 runs 14 residues. The CDR3 nucleotides are TGTGCCAGACAGCGGGAGATCGCCTACAATGAGCAGTTCTTC. It yields the protein CARQREIAYNEQFF.

The V and J genes are TRBV30 and TRBJ1-2; unclear D gene. The CDR3 is made up of 13 amino acids. The germline V gene encodes CDR1 GTSNPN and CDR2 SVGIG (reference sequence). With 1 base removed from V and 5 bases from J, the gap between germline ends came to 11 bases. The CDR3 sequence is CAWSEPGIYGYTF. CDR3 DNA: TGTGCCTGGAGTGAGCCCGGGATTTATGGCTACACCTTC.

J is TRBJ2-1 and V is TRBV12-5; 10 bases agree with TRBD2. Per the germline V gene, CDR1 is LGHNT and CDR2 is FRNRAP. The CDR3 consists of 16 residues. The V segment lost 5 bases and the J segment 6 bases; nucleotides outside the gene matches: 10. The CDR3 DNA reads as TGTGCTAGTGGTCCCCACGAAGCGGGAGGGCCCAATGAGCAGTTCTTC. This translates into CASGPHEAGGPNEQFF.

The chain is built from TRBV28 and TRBJ1-2; no reliable D call. The germline V gene has CDR1 MDHEN and CDR2 SYDVKM. V lost 2 bases, J lost 3 bases, and 10 bases lay in between. This CDR3 comprises 14 residues. As DNA, the CDR3 is TGTGCCAGCAGTTTAACGGGGAGCCACTATGGCTACACCTTC. The encoded protein is CASSLTGSHYGYTF.

V usage is TRBV6-1 and J usage is TRBJ1-1; 9 bases agree with TRBD1. This CDR3 is built from 15 residues. Germline values: CDR1 MNHNS, CDR2 SASEGT. V shed 5 bases and J 2 bases; nucleotides not matched to a gene: 6. DNA for the CDR3: TGTGCCAGCAGTCCGTGGGGACAGGGTAACACTGAAGCTTTCTTT. Translated, it gives CASSPWGQGNTEAFF.

A single count supports this clone. One end of the junction does not line up with germline, which may come from a read error. The chain uses TRBV28 and TRBJ2-7, with 7 nucleotides matching TRBD1. The CDR3 consists of 12 residues. CDR1 and CDR2 (germline): MDHEN, SYDVKM. The CDR3 DNA is TGTGCCAGCAGCGACCTTACCCGGGACAGCCGCTTC. Its translation: CASSDLTRDSRF.

The chain employs TRBV7-3 and TRBJ2-2; 10 bases match TRBD1. The CDR3 has 16 residues. V shed 4 bases and J 2 bases; nucleotides not matched to a gene: 4. CDR1 and CDR2 (germline): SGHTA, FQGTGA. The CDR3 nucleotides read TGTGCCAGCAGCTCAAGACAGGGGGCAAACACCGGGGAGCTGTTTTTT. Translating gives CASSSRQGANTGELFF. The complete variable domain, with remaining parts taken from reference TRBV7-3 and TRBJ2-2, reads GAGVSQTPSNKVTEKGKYVELRCDPISGHTALYWYRQSLGQGPEFLIYFQGTGAADDSGLPNDRFFAVRPEGSVSTLKIQRTERGDSAVYLCASSSRQGANTGELFFGEGSRLTVL.

V is TRBV4-2 and J is TRBJ2-4, with 12 bases lining up with TRBD2. V lost 3 bases, J lost 0 bases, and 15 bases stayed unmatched. Germline CDR1 reads LGHNA; CDR2 reads YNFKEQ. The CDR3 sequence is 21 residues long. The CDR3 nucleotides are TGTGCCAGCAGCCAGGGATCTAGCGGGAGGGTTGGGGTGCTAGCCAAAAACATTCAGTACTTC. Amino acid sequence: CASSQGSSGRVGVLAKNIQYF.

J is TRBJ2-1 and V is TRBV9, with 15 bases identical to TRBD2. CDR1 and CDR2 from the germline V gene are SGDLS and YYNGEE. The CDR3 loop spans 18 amino acids. After removal of 4 bases from V and 2 bases from J, the junction contained 7 bases not matched to a gene. CDR3 loop: CASSLGLAGGPPYNEQFF. In DNA, the CDR3 is TGTGCCAGCAGCCTCGGACTAGCGGGGGGGCCCCCCTACAATGAGCAGTTCTTC.

V gene TRBV19 combines with J gene TRBJ2-3; D ambiguous. With 6 bases removed from V and 5 bases from J, the gap between germline ends came to 6 bases. The CDR3 consists of 11 residues. The germline V gene encodes CDR1 LNHDA and CDR2 SQIVND (reference sequence). The CDR3 here is CASRSRDTQYF. CDR3 sequence (DNA): TGTGCCAGTAGAAGTAGAGATACGCAGTATTTT.

The J gene is TRBJ1-2, the V gene TRBV19; tentative D call: TRBD1 (6 bases). Germline CDR1 reads LNHDA; CDR2 reads SQIVND (reference sequence). The CDR3 has 15 amino acids. The germline V and J ends were trimmed by 1 base and 2 bases, with 11 bases remaining between them. The CDR3 nucleotides are TGTGCCAGTAGTATAGTCCCGGACAGAAACTATGGCTACACCTTC. It is translated as CASSIVPDRNYGYTF.

The rearrangement links TRBV5-8 to TRBJ1-3; tentative D call: TRBD1 (6 bases). The CDR3 length is 16 residues. CDR1 is SGHTS and CDR2 is YDEGEE in the germline V gene. The V gene lost 1 base and the J gene lost 4 bases, with 15 bases spanning the gap. CDR3 region: CASSLTGLSSGNTIYF. CDR3 nucleotide sequence: TGTGCCAGCAGCTTGACAGGGTTAAGCTCGGGAAACACCATATATTTT.

The chain has TRBV28 and TRBJ2-3; tentative D call: TRBD1 (5 bases). Trimming stripped 4 bases from V and 7 bases from J, with 9 bases between. CDR1 is MDHEN and CDR2 is SYDVKM in the germline V gene. The CDR3 is 12 amino acids. The CDR3 sequence: CASSSGSNTQYF. The CDR3 DNA is TGTGCCAGCAGTTCAGGGTCAAATACGCAGTATTTT. The full variable domain, in which reference TRBV28 and TRBJ2-3 provide the parts outside the CDR3, is DVKVTQSSRYLVKRTGEKVFLECVQDMDHENMFWYRQDPGLGLRLIYFSYDVKMKEKGDIPEGYSVSREKKERFSLILESASTNQTSMYLCASSSGSNTQYFGPGTRLTVL.

The chain combines TRBV7-2 with TRBJ1-1, with D possibly TRBD1 on 6 matching bases. The CDR3 extends over 15 amino acids. Trimming took off 1 base at V and 4 bases at J, with 13 bases between the two ends. Germline V gives CDR1 SGHTA, CDR2 FQGNSA. The CDR3 reads CASSLGAGTPTEAFF. CDR3 coding DNA: TGTGCCAGCAGCTTAGGAGCAGGGACACCCACTGAAGCTTTCTTT.

The gene calls are TRBV4-2 and TRBJ2-7, with a tentative D call TRBD1 (6 bases). Germline values: CDR1 LGHNA, CDR2 YNFKEQ. The germline V and J ends were trimmed by 0 bases and 5 bases, with 14 bases remaining between them. The CDR3 covers 15 residues. The CDR3 region has the DNA TGTGCCAGCAGCCAAGATGGCGGACAGTCTGACGAGCAGTACTTC. Residues: CASSQDGGQSDEQYF.

The chain couples TRBV29-1 to TRBJ2-1; 8 nucleotides agree with TRBD1. Germline trimming cut 7 bases from V and 5 bases from J; bases unmatched to any gene: 4. CDR1 and CDR2 (germline): SQVTM, ANQGSEA. The CDR3 covers 12 residues. The CDR3 protein is CSGTTGDNEQFF. DNA for the CDR3: TGCAGCGGCACGACAGGGGACAATGAGCAGTTCTTC.

In DNA, the CDR3 is TGTGCCAGCAGCGGGTATGGGGGGTCACTGTATTTT. Residues: CASSGYGGSLYF. This chain connects TRBV5-5 to TRBJ2-3; a weak D match, TRBD2 (6 bases). This CDR3 has 12 residues. Germline V gives CDR1 SGHKS, CDR2 YYEKEE (reference sequence). V was cut by 4 bases and J by 14 bases, with 17 bases left in between.

This clone appeared once. The chain has TRBV7-6 and TRBJ2-2, with 7 bases lining up with TRBD2. Germline loops: CDR1 SGHVS, CDR2 FNYEAQ. The CDR3 spans 15 residues. With 0 bases clipped from V and 8 bases from J, the junction kept 6 bases outside the gene matches. The CDR3 sequence is CASSLAGGAMGELFF. CDR3 DNA: TGTGCCAGCAGCTTAGCGGGAGGGGCGATGGGGGAGCTGTTTTTT.

The chain carries TRBV30 and TRBJ2-3; a possible D gene is TRBD1 (6 bases). V was clipped by 5 bases and J by 2 bases, with 14 bases between them. Germline values: CDR1 GTSNPN, CDR2 SVGIG (reference sequence). The length of the CDR3 is 14 residues. In DNA, the CDR3 is TGTGCCTGGTCCCGGGACACAAACACAGATACGCAGTATTTT. Its protein product is CAWSRDTNTDTQYF.

Here the CDR3 reads CASSAHGTGEQYF. The DNA for the CDR3 is TGTGCCAGCAGCGCACACGGTACGGGCGAGCAGTACTTC. The genes are TRBV9 and TRBJ2-7; D is unresolved. From germline, CDR1 is SGDLS and CDR2 YYNGEE. The CDR3 contains 13 residues. The V end was cut by 3 bases, the J end by 6 bases, with 13 bases between.